A selection of T cell receptor beta chains follows, all from one sample in a study of identical twins. Each CDR3 protein gets one entry after TCRdb re-called the 5' RACE reads with MiXCR. Here the sample spans 420,000 or so distinct CDR3 sequences, about 18% being singletons. Sequenced material: naive T cells sorted from blood. The source of these receptors is a man aged 50 or older in good health. The CDR3 runs from the conserved cysteine through the conserved F or W. Size is stated for part of the rows, as once, few or many counts, or as a class when the clone is expanded.

size: few
J: TRBJ1-2
V: TRBV27
CDR3: CASKTANYGYTF

size: many
J: TRBJ2-1
V: TRBV20-1
CDR3: CSAMGRSYNEQFF

size: NA
J: TRBJ2-7
V: TRBV5-5
CDR3: CASRVQGYEQYF

size: many
J: TRBJ2-1
V: TRBV12-3/TRBV12-4
CDR3: CASSLASSSGGNGDEQFF

size: NA
J: TRBJ1-5
V: TRBV27
CDR3: CASSLDGIRDQPQHF

size: many
J: TRBJ1-1
V: TRBV7-2
CDR3: CASSLVSGEAFF

size: many
J: TRBJ2-7
V: TRBV29-1
CDR3: CSVEDRDYEQYF

size: NA
J: TRBJ2-1
V: TRBV12-3/TRBV12-4
CDR3: CASRPRTGGPYNEQFF

size: NA
J: TRBJ2-1
V: TRBV20-1
CDR3: CSARDTGSSYNEQFF

size: few
J: TRBJ2-5
V: TRBV5-5
CDR3: CASSLQTRTETQYF

size: few
J: TRBJ2-6
V: TRBV28
CDR3: CASSRNLKFSGANVLTF

size: NA
J: TRBJ2-5
V: TRBV4-3
CDR3: CASSQDRLPGVGGETQYF

size: NA
J: TRBJ2-1
V: TRBV7-7
CDR3: CASSLSGSREQFF

size: NA
J: TRBJ2-7
V: TRBV27
CDR3: CASSLSGQGKARVPLYEQYF

size: many
J: TRBJ2-5
V: TRBV6-2/TRBV6-3
CDR3: CASRGTGEETQYF

size: NA
J: TRBJ2-7
V: TRBV4-1
CDR3: CASSLDRSGVYEQYF

size: many
J: TRBJ2-7
V: TRBV20-1
CDR3: CSARALDFSYEQYF

size: many
J: TRBJ2-2
V: TRBV29-1
CDR3: CSVCLDRANTGELFF

size: many
J: TRBJ2-4
V: TRBV20-1
CDR3: CSAREVVKNIQYF

size: many
J: TRBJ1-1
V: TRBV19
CDR3: CASSRGGGFTEAFF

size: NA
J: TRBJ2-3
V: TRBV20-1
CDR3: CSAASGGSDTQYF

size: few
J: TRBJ2-5
V: TRBV5-1
CDR3: CASSISRAPGEPQYF

size: NA
J: TRBJ2-2
V: TRBV6-2/TRBV6-3
CDR3: CASSYPGLLLGLNTWELFF

size: few
J: TRBJ2-3
V: TRBV20-1
CDR3: CSARDRLVSDTQYF

size: few
J: TRBJ2-2
V: TRBV7-6
CDR3: CASSLESGRAVTGELFF

size: few
J: TRBJ2-5
V: TRBV9
CDR3: CASSVRGRGETQYF

size: NA
J: TRBJ2-7
V: TRBV19
CDR3: CASSSDRGSAYEQYF

size: many
J: TRBJ1-2
V: TRBV6-5
CDR3: CASSYSSSLYGYTF

size: NA
J: TRBJ2-7
V: TRBV7-2
CDR3: CASSLAWLAGSYEQYF

size: NA
J: TRBJ1-2
V: TRBV6-1
CDR3: CSSRLRGQEDGYTF

size: NA
J: TRBJ2-3
V: TRBV12-3/TRBV12-4
CDR3: CASSLALGGRTDTQYF

size: NA
J: TRBJ1-1
V: TRBV18
CDR3: CASSATANTEAFF

size: few
J: TRBJ2-3
V: TRBV6-1
CDR3: CASSERMGVRTDTQYF

size: many
J: TRBJ2-3
V: TRBV9
CDR3: CASSALSGTDTQYF

size: many
J: TRBJ2-7
V: TRBV5-1
CDR3: CASSLALGLAGSYEQYF

size: NA
J: TRBJ2-1
V: TRBV2
CDR3: CASSAGISYNEQFF

size: NA
J: TRBJ1-6
V: TRBV5-4
CDR3: CASSFGGTSDSPLHF

size: NA
J: TRBJ2-5
V: TRBV7-6
CDR3: CASSSGQGVYQETQYF

size: few
J: TRBJ2-1
V: TRBV11-3
CDR3: CASSLLGTVRQFF

size: many
J: TRBJ2-7
V: TRBV6-2/TRBV6-3
CDR3: CASLDSSYEQYF

size: NA
J: TRBJ2-1
V: TRBV7-2
CDR3: CASSSRLAGGPSDEQFF

size: NA
J: TRBJ1-6
V: TRBV20-1
CDR3: CSAIWSTDRGGSPLHF

size: few
J: TRBJ1-6
V: TRBV5-1
CDR3: CASSPGGPTESPLHF

size: few
J: TRBJ2-7
V: TRBV6-2/TRBV6-3
CDR3: CASSFLDGAYEQYF

size: NA
J: TRBJ2-3
V: TRBV25-1
CDR3: CASSSPMGVSTDTQYF

size: few
J: TRBJ1-6
V: TRBV7-2
CDR3: CASSLNGLNSPLHF

size: few
J: TRBJ1-2
V: TRBV3-1
CDR3: CASSQKAPGTGDYGYTF

size: many
J: TRBJ2-1
V: TRBV7-9
CDR3: CAAPGLAGVGNEQFF

size: few
J: TRBJ1-6
V: TRBV11-2
CDR3: CASSMGGPNSPLHF

size: few
J: TRBJ2-3
V: TRBV10-3
CDR3: CAISDRNTDTQYF

size: few
J: TRBJ1-2
V: TRBV28
CDR3: CASSLSGDGGYTF

size: many
J: TRBJ2-1
V: TRBV5-1
CDR3: CASSLEGGLNEQFF

size: few
J: TRBJ2-3
V: TRBV27
CDR3: CASSILGLAGYTDTQYF

size: NA
J: TRBJ1-2
V: TRBV19
CDR3: CASSILSTTYGYTF